These 20 T cell receptor beta chains came from one sample sequenced in a study of blood T cell repertoires in COVID-19. TCRdb's table, derived via immunoSEQ multiplex PCR, lists solely in-frame clones and lacks some. Of roughly 100,000 clones listed, about 91% are singletons. The sequencing sample was made of peripheral blood. These receptors were collected from a man aged 18 to 29 with acute or convalescent COVID-19.

V and J are TRBV7-9 and TRBJ2-7; 8 positions match TRBD2. This CDR3 is built from 15 residues. From germline, CDR1 is SEHNR and CDR2 FQNEAQ (reference sequence). The ends lost 1 base at V and 0 bases at J; junction bases unmatched: 2. The CDR3 nucleotides read TGTGCCAGCAGCTTAGTAAGCGGGAGCTCCTACGAGCAGTACTTC. This codes for CASSLVSGSSYEQYF.

The chain recombines TRBV5-8 with TRBJ2-5; the D is unclear. The CDR3 has 14 residues. The V end lost 10 bases, the J end lost 1 base, and 17 bases lay between the germline ends. Germline CDR1 SGHTS, CDR2 YDEGEE. The CDR3 region has the DNA TGTGCCTGTCGCCCCCGGTCCCTCCAAGAGACCCAGTACTTC. Translation gives CACRPRSLQETQYF.

V and J are TRBV18 and TRBJ2-1, with D uncertain. Germline V gene data show CDR1 as KGHSH and CDR2 as LQKENI. V was trimmed by 5 bases and J by 0 bases, leaving 14 bases between them. The CDR3 is 16 amino acids. This chain's CDR3 is CASSTTQESSYNEQFF. The CDR3 DNA reads as TGTGCCAGCTCAACCACGCAGGAAAGCTCCTACAATGAGCAGTTCTTC.

This clone was seen repeatedly, ten times or more. This chain uses TRBV4-1 with TRBJ2-7, with D tentatively TRBD2 (6 bases). The CDR3 length is 19 residues. Trimming left V 0 bases short and J 3 bases short, with 24 bases between. Germline assignment: CDR1 MGHRA and CDR2 YSYEKL. CDR3 in amino acids: CASSQDSRGSRGSHYEQYF. The CDR3 region has the DNA TGCGCCAGCAGCCAAGATTCTCGGGGGTCGCGAGGGTCTCACTACGAGCAGTACTTC.

The gene calls are TRBV19 and TRBJ1-5, with TRBD1 matching over 11 bases. This CDR3 is built from 17 residues. Germline CDR1 LNHDA, CDR2 SQIVND (reference sequence). Unmatched junction bases numbered 11, after V lost 7 bases and J lost 3 bases. CDR3 bases: TGTGCCAGTACCCTGAGGGGGACAGGGGGGGTCAATCAGCCCCAGCATTTT. Protein: CASTLRGTGGVNQPQHF.

V is TRBV9 and J is TRBJ1-3, with no clear D. Germline values: CDR1 SGDLS, CDR2 YYNGEE. The CDR3 has 14 amino acids. V shed 3 bases and J shed 7 bases, with 14 bases lying between them. CDR3 protein: CASSAGLGRNTIYF. The CDR3 region has the DNA TGTGCCAGCAGCGCCGGATTAGGGAGGAACACCATATATTTT.

CDR3 nucleotide sequence: TGTGCCAGTAGTATGAAGGGGGCCACTGAAGCTTTCTTT. It codes for CASSMKGATEAFF. The rearrangement uses TRBV19 and TRBJ1-1; the match to TRBD1 covers 7 bases. The V segment lost 3 bases and the J segment 4 bases; nucleotides outside the gene matches: 2. Germline V gene sequence: CDR1 LNHDA, CDR2 SQIVND (reference sequence). This CDR3 is built from 13 residues.

This clone was counted once. This chain links TRBV7-9 with TRBJ2-5; 9 positions agree with TRBD1. Per the germline V gene, CDR1 is SEHNR and CDR2 is FQNEAQ (reference sequence). V was pared by 4 bases and J by 4 bases, with 4 bases of the junction left unmatched. This CDR3 spans 14 amino acids. CDR3: CASSSGTGRETQYF. CDR3 nucleotide sequence: TGTGCCAGCAGCTCCGGGACAGGGCGAGAGACCCAGTACTTC.

The V call is TRBV5-6, the J call TRBJ2-7; weak D call: TRBD1 (6 bases). The CDR3 runs 14 residues. V shed 4 bases and J shed 4 bases, with 15 bases lying between them. Germline CDR1 is SGHDT and CDR2 is YYEEEE. CDR3 loop: CASSDQTGSYEQYF. CDR3 nucleotide sequence: TGTGCCAGCAGCGATCAGACAGGCTCGTACGAGCAGTACTTC.

The chain links TRBV6-5 to TRBJ2-1; TRBD2 might be the D (7 bases). Looked up from germline, CDR1 is MNHEY and CDR2 is SVGAGI. The V gene lost 2 bases and the J gene lost 7 bases, with 15 bases spanning the gap. There are 15 residues in the CDR3. The CDR3 loop reads CASSYRGALRNEQFF. The CDR3 coding sequence is TGTGCCAGCAGTTACCGGGGGGCGCTGAGAAATGAGCAGTTCTTC.

The chain couples TRBV2 to TRBJ2-2; D is undetermined. V was clipped by 8 bases and J by 0 bases, with 10 bases between them. The germline gives CDR1 SNHLY, CDR2 FYNNEI. CDR3 length: 14 amino acids. As DNA, the CDR3 is TGTGCCAGCCTTCTCGAGCCGAACACCGGGGAGCTGTTTTTT. Its translation is CASLLEPNTGELFF.

The chain links TRBV5-4 to TRBJ2-7, with 7 bases aligning to TRBD1. This CDR3 has 13 amino acids. The V segment lost 4 bases and the J segment 2 bases; nucleotides outside the gene matches: 3. Germline loops: CDR1 SGHNT, CDR2 YYREEE (reference sequence). The CDR3 DNA sequence: TGTGCCAGCAGCACCGGGACAGCCTACGAGCAGTACTTC. Encoded protein: CASSTGTAYEQYF.

V is TRBV10-3 and J is TRBJ2-3; 8 bases agree with TRBD2. This CDR3 spans 13 amino acids. The germline V gene has CDR1 ENHRY and CDR2 SYGVKD. Unmatched junction bases numbered 3, after V lost 9 bases and J lost 1 base. CDR3 DNA sequence: TGTGCCATAGCGCGGGGGGGCACAGATACGCAGTATTTT. It specifies CAIARGGTDTQYF.

This clone was picked up a small number of times. The rearrangement links TRBV14 to TRBJ2-1, with TRBD2 identical over 9 bases. The CDR3 contains 19 residues. Germline-derived CDR1 and CDR2 are SGHDN and FVKESK. V shed 4 bases and J 7 bases; nucleotides not matched to a gene: 20. CDR3 loop: CASSPPTSLLAGPGNEQFF. CDR3 bases: TGTGCCAGCAGCCCGCCAACCTCTTTACTAGCGGGCCCGGGGAATGAGCAGTTCTTC.

This sequence joins TRBV5-5 and TRBJ1-2; D gene uncertain. The CDR3 consists of 14 residues. Per germline, CDR1 SGHKS and CDR2 YYEKEE (reference sequence). With 0 bases removed from V and 2 bases from J, the gap between germline ends came to 8 bases. CDR3 protein: CASSLASQNYGYTF. CDR3 DNA: TGTGCCAGCAGCTTGGCCTCGCAGAACTATGGCTACACCTTC. The entire variable domain, with the rest obtained from reference TRBV5-5 and TRBJ1-2, is as follows: DAGVTQSPTHLIKTRGQQVTLRCSPISGHKSVSWYQQVLGQGPQFIFQYYEKEERGRGNFPDRFSARQFPNYSSELNVNALLLGDSALYLCASSLASQNYGYTFGSGTRLTVV.

This chain links TRBV6-6 with TRBJ2-7; 7 nucleotides line up with TRBD1. Germline V gene data show CDR1 as MNHNY and CDR2 as SVGAGI (reference sequence). The CDR3 consists of 14 residues. V trimming: 4 bases; J trimming: 5 bases; junction bases outside the gene matches: 8. The CDR3 protein is CASSSSRDSHEQYF. CDR3 DNA: TGTGCCAGCAGTTCCAGCCGGGACAGCCACGAGCAGTACTTC.

V usage is TRBV27 and J usage is TRBJ2-7, with D possibly TRBD1 on 6 matching bases. The CDR3 totals 13 residues. The V end was cut by 3 bases, the J end by 7 bases, with 13 bases between. Germline assignment: CDR1 MNHEY and CDR2 SMNVEV (reference sequence). The CDR3 bases are TGTGCCAGCAGTTTCCCAGGGGCTGGAGAGCAGTACTTC. Translated, it gives CASSFPGAGEQYF.

The chain links TRBV7-9 to TRBJ2-5; tentative D call: TRBD2 (6 bases). The germline gives CDR1 SEHNR, CDR2 FQNEAQ (reference sequence). V was pared by 6 bases and J by 3 bases, with 17 bases between. This CDR3 is 15 amino acids long. The CDR3 is CASSFPNGGEETQYF. As DNA, the CDR3 is TGTGCCAGCAGTTTCCCCAATGGAGGGGAAGAGACCCAGTACTTC.

This clone was seen once. The V and J genes are TRBV19 and TRBJ1-5; 7 bases map to TRBD1. Germline CDR1 reads LNHDA; CDR2 reads SQIVND (reference sequence). Unmatched junction bases numbered 2, after V lost 3 bases and J lost 0 bases. The CDR3 extends over 15 amino acids. DNA for the CDR3: TGTGCCAGTAGTATGACAGGGTATAGCAATCAGCCCCAGCATTTT. Amino acid sequence: CASSMTGYSNQPQHF.

This clone appeared many times. The chain combines TRBV7-9 with TRBJ1-2, with TRBD1 identical over 8 bases. Germline CDR1 and CDR2: SEHNR and FQNEAQ (reference sequence). V trimming: 5 bases; J trimming: 5 bases; junction bases outside the gene matches: 7. There are 14 residues in the CDR3. The CDR3 DNA reads as TGTGCCAGCAGCCCTGGGACAGGAGGATATGGCTACACCTTC. It yields the protein CASSPGTGGYGYTF.